A selection of T cell receptor beta chains follows, all from one sample in a study of CD39 and CD103 CD8 tumor-infiltrating T cells. Clones were sequenced by immunoSEQ multiplex PCR, and TCRdb holds only the in-frame ones, with some missing. The repertoire consists of under 20,000 clones, with under 95% occurring once and the leading ten covering around 4%. Sequencing input: CD8+ T cells sorted from blood. These TCRs come from a human donor with head and neck squamous cell carcinoma. Each CDR3 is given with its conserved first and last residue. A D gene is named only where the DNA matches it firmly. Size is stated for part of the rows, as once, few or many counts, or as a class when the clone is expanded.

clone_size	j_call	d_call	v_call	cdr3_aa	cdr3_nt
NA	TRBJ2-7	NA	TRBV28	CASSRPGKSEQYF	TGTGCCAGCAGCCGTCCGGGAAAGAGCGAGCAGTACTTC
NA	TRBJ2-6	TRBD1	TRBV5-4	CASSDTTGSGANVLTF	TGTGCCAGCAGCGATACGACAGGGTCTGGGGCCAACGTCCTGACTTTC
once	TRBJ1-4	NA	TRBV4-1	CASSSGGNEKLFF	TGCGCCAGCAGTAGTGGGGGTAATGAAAAACTGTTTTTT
NA	TRBJ2-7	NA	TRBV10-2	CASSDLSSYEQYF	TGCGCCAGCAGTGATCTGAGCTCCTACGAGCAGTACTTC
NA	TRBJ1-3	NA	TRBV28	CASSLPPGGAGNTIYF	TGTGCCAGCAGTTTACCTCCGGGGGGGGCTGGAAACACCATATATTTT
NA	TRBJ2-7	TRBD1	TRBV5-1	CASSWDRGRKGYEQYF	TGCGCCAGCAGCTGGGACAGGGGCCGTAAAGGATACGAGCAGTACTTC
NA	TRBJ2-7	NA	TRBV19	CASSSRAEGEQYF	TGTGCCAGTAGCTCCCGGGCCGAGGGCGAGCAGTACTTC
NA	TRBJ2-1	NA	TRBV5-1	CASSLGGYNEQFF	TGCGCCAGCAGCTTGGGAGGCTACAATGAGCAGTTCTTC
NA	TRBJ1-1	NA	TRBV7-9	CASSPSYRALNTEAFF	TGTGCCAGCAGCCCCTCCTACAGGGCGCTAAACACTGAAGCTTTCTTT
NA	TRBJ2-1	NA	TRBV10-3	CAISESGGPYNEQFF	TGTGCCATCAGTGAGTCTGGAGGTCCCTACAATGAGCAGTTCTTC
NA	TRBJ2-5	TRBD1	TRBV19	CASSQLTGGAGETQYF	TGTGCCAGTAGTCAACTGACAGGGGGAGCCGGGGAGACCCAGTACTTC
NA	TRBJ2-2	NA	TRBV30	CAWLLSGSNTGELFF	TGTGCCTGGCTTCTAAGCGGGTCGAACACCGGGGAGCTGTTTTTT
NA	TRBJ2-1	NA	TRBV5-1	CASSLVGTPSYNEQFF	TGCGCCAGCAGCCTTGTCGGGACCCCCTCCTACAATGAGCAGTTCTTC
few	TRBJ1-2	NA	TRBV7-9	CASSLRQDYGYTF	TGTGCCAGCAGCCTGAGGCAGGACTATGGCTACACCTTC
NA	TRBJ2-5	TRBD2	TRBV29-1	CSVSGTSGDLQETQYF	TGCAGCGTGTCCGGGACTAGCGGGGACCTCCAAGAGACCCAGTACTTC
NA	TRBJ2-7	TRBD2	TRBV19	CASRPSFGGDEQYF	TGTGCCAGTAGGCCAAGCTTTGGGGGGGACGAGCAGTACTTC
NA	TRBJ1-4	TRBD1	TRBV28	CASSFRAFGQGNEKLFF	TGTGCCAGCAGTTTTAGGGCATTTGGACAGGGAAACGAAAAACTGTTTTTT
NA	TRBJ1-5	NA	TRBV19	CASTSTGGRPQHF	TGTGCCAGTACCAGCACCGGAGGACGGCCCCAGCATTTT
once	TRBJ1-1	NA	TRBV28	CASSDLSTQTPNTEAFF	TGTGCCAGCAGTGACCTTTCGACGCAAACACCGAACACTGAAGCTTTCTTT
NA	TRBJ2-1	TRBD1	TRBV5-1	CASRPTGTSYNEQFF	TGCGCCAGCCGCCCGACAGGGACCTCCTACAATGAGCAGTTCTTC
once	TRBJ1-1	NA	TRBV7-2	CASSLGIGLYTEAFF	TGTGCCAGCAGCTTAGGAATAGGTCTATACACTGAAGCTTTCTTT
NA	TRBJ1-2	NA	TRBV6-6	CASEGISVLYGYTF	TGTGCCAGCGAGGGCATCAGTGTGTTATATGGCTACACCTTC
NA	TRBJ2-7	TRBD1	TRBV7-4	CATTGGIDYEQYF	TGTGCCACGACAGGGGGCATTGATTACGAGCAGTACTTC
NA	TRBJ1-1	TRBD1	TRBV27	CASSPLDRVDTEAFF	TGTGCCAGCAGTCCCTTGGACAGGGTAGACACTGAAGCTTTCTTT
NA	TRBJ2-7	TRBD2	TRBV7-2	CASSWTGGTYEQYF	TGTGCCAGCAGCTGGACGGGGGGAACCTACGAGCAGTACTTC
NA	TRBJ2-7	NA	TRBV7-3	CASSLDLRMEQYF	TGTGCCAGCAGCTTAGACCTGAGGATGGAGCAGTACTTC
NA	TRBJ2-7	TRBD1	TRBV4-1	CASSQRTGGYTEQYF	TGCGCCAGCAGCCAACGGACAGGGGGTTATACCGAGCAGTACTTC
NA	TRBJ2-3	TRBD2	TRBV28	CASSFERGRVDTQYF	TGTGCCAGCAGTTTTGAGCGGGGGAGGGTAGATACGCAGTATTTT
NA	TRBJ2-2	NA	TRBV6-5	CASRPTGTGELFF	TGTGCCAGCAGACCCACAGGGACCGGGGAGCTGTTTTTT
NA	TRBJ2-5	TRBD1	TRBV6-1	CASGTGGEETQYF	TGTGCCAGCGGTACAGGGGGCGAAGAGACCCAGTACTTC
medium-sized	TRBJ1-1	NA	TRBV11-3	CASSDSSATEAFF	TGTGCCAGCAGCGACAGCAGCGCCACTGAAGCTTTCTTT
NA	TRBJ1-1	NA	TRBV19	CASGGVETEAFF	TGTGCCAGCGGGGGGGTAGAGACTGAAGCTTTCTTT
few	TRBJ1-1	TRBD1	TRBV28	CASSLDRGLMNTEAFF	TGTGCCAGCAGTTTAGACAGGGGACTCATGAACACTGAAGCTTTCTTT
NA	TRBJ2-3	TRBD2	TRBV9	CASSFGGTSTDTQYF	TGTGCCAGCAGCTTCGGGGGGACCTCCACAGATACGCAGTATTTT
NA	TRBJ2-1	TRBD1	TRBV9	CASSVDGDRDNEQFF	TGTGCCAGCAGCGTAGACGGGGACAGGGACAATGAGCAGTTCTTC
NA	TRBJ2-7	NA	TRBV4-1	CASSQTLGSKYEQYF	TGCGCCAGCAGCCAAACTCTGGGCAGTAAGTACGAGCAGTACTTC